The present T cell receptor beta chain was sequenced within a study of blood T cell repertoires in COVID-19 (dated by TCRdb to 2018 to 2021). For the study in its entirety: The collaborator samples originated in the United States, Italy and Spain and spanned the acute and convalescent phases of COVID-19. The material from the prospective study consisted of cDNA or gDNA derived from T cells, B-cell-depleted T cells, or PBMCs. Subjects who had been exposed to COVID-19, were actively infected with it, or had recovered from it provided the deeply sampled blood TCRbeta repertoires that made up the dataset. The repertoires were made available in a free public database intended to serve as a resource for research on the immune response to SARS-CoV-2. Samples came from the ongoing ImmuneRACE study (first 160 participants) plus 1,254 subjects from 6 global collaborators. Sample metadata almost always included a de-identified subject ID, COVID-19 status, age in years and sex. HLA class I and class II types, where available, came from metadata supplied by the sample provider rather than from assay-based typing. Results the study describes overall, beyond this receptor: The amount of clinical and demographic metadata varied by source and participant and was provided uncurated.

In the prospective study, participants were 18 to 89 years old, resided in 25 or so geographic areas of the United States, and were enrolled through a virtual design. In the prospective study, participants were assigned to cohorts based on the clinical history participants reported in a screening survey and a study questionnaire. ImmuneRACE Cohort 3 recovered participants were defined by two consecutive negative NP/OP PCR tests, healthcare professional clearance, or symptom resolution. Mobile phlebotomists in the prospective study collected whole blood, serum and a nasopharyngeal or oropharyngeal swab from every participant. Participants in the prospective study had the option to provide additional blood draws and questionnaires over an approximately 2-month period. Before DNA extraction, prospective study blood samples were shipped either frozen or at room temperature. The immunoSEQ Assay, a bias-controlled multiplex PCR, was used to amplify TCRbeta CDR3 regions from genomic DNA. On the study's bioinformatics: Within the assay, amplification of reference gene primers was used to estimate how many nucleated cells each sample contained. To quantify the absolute abundance of each unique TCRbeta CDR3 rearrangement, sequence reads were collapsed and filtered. For each sample, productive Simpson clonality was calculated as the square root of Simpson's diversity index over productive rearrangements. TCRdb provides this immuneACCESS table in a form limited to in-frame rearrangements. Some clones are lacking; in checked studies, under half of them reflect an unresolved V gene, and why the rest are absent is not known. V, J and clone size are taken as reported in that table, and D and trimming were inferred from the DNA itself. The sample yields around 300,000 clones; about 85% were counted once. Under 3% of the sample comes from the top ten.

Of note for this clone: Which antigen it targets is not known. The sample holds no much larger clone one base away, and base qualities are not on file.

The receptor's source is a woman between 45 and 60 years old who had recovered from COVID-19. Material: PBMCs or T cells enriched from blood (not recorded which).

The base sequence is TGTGCCGGACTAAAAAAGAGCGGTGAGCAGTTCTTC. It encodes CAGLKKSGEQFF. This sequence uses TRBV2 and TRBJ2-1; a tentative D call is TRBD2 (6 bases match). Taken from cysteine to phenylalanine, the CDR3 has 12 residues. Of all the DNA, just the CDR3 is kept, 36 bases in frame from base 1. Trimming removed 11 bases from V and 9 bases from J, leaving 17 bases between the germline ends. CDR1 SNHLY and CDR2 FYNNEI are derived from the germline V gene.